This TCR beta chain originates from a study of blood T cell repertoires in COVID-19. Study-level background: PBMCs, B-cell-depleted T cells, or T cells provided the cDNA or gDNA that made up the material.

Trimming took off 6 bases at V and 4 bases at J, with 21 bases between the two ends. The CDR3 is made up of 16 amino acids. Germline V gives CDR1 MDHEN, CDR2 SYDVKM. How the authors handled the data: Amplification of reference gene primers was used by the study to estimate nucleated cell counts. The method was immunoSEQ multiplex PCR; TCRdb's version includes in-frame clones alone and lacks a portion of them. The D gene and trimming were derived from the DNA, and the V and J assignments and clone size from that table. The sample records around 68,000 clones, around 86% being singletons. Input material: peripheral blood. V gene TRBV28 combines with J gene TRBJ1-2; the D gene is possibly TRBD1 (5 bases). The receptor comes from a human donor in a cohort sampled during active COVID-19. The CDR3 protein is CASSSRGGRIPYGYTF. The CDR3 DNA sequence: TGTGCCAGCAGCTCTCGTGGGGGGAGGATTCCCTATGGCTACACCTTC.